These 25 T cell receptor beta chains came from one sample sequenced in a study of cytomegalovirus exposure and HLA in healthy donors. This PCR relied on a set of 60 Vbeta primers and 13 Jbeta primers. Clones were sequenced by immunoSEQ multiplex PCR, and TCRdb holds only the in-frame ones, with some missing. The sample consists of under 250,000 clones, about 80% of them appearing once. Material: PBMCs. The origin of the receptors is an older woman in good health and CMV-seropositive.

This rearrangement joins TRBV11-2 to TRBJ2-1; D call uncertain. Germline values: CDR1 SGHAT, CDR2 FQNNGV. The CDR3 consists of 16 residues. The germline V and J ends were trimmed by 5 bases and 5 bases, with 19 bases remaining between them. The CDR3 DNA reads TGTGCCAGCAGCCTAAACCGAGTGACACGCAACAATGAGCAGTTCTTC. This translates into CASSLNRVTRNNEQFF.

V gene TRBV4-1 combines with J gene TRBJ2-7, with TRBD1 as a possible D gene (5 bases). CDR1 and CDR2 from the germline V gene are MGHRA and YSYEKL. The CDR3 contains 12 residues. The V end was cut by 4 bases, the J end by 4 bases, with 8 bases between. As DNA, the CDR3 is TGCGCCAGCAGCCCGGACACATACGAGCAGTACTTC. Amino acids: CASSPDTYEQYF.

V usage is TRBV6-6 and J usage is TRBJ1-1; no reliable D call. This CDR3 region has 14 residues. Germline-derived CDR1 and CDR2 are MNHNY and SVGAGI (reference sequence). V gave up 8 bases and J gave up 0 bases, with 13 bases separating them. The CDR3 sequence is CASSGSSLNTEAFF. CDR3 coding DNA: TGTGCCAGCTCGGGTTCCAGTTTGAACACTGAAGCTTTCTTT.

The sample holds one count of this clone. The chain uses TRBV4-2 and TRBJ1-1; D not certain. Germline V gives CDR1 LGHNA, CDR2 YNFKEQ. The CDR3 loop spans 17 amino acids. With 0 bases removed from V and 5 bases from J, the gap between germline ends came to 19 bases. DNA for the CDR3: TGTGCCAGCAGCCAAGATCATTGGGGAGCCTACGGGACTGAAGCTTTCTTT. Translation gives CASSQDHWGAYGTEAFF.

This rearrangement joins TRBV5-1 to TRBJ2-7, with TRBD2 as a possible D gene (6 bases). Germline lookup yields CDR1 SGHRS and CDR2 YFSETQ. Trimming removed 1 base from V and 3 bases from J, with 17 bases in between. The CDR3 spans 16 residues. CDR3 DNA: TGCGCCAGCAGCTTGAACGGGGGAGTGGGAGGCTACGAGCAGTACTTC. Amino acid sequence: CASSLNGGVGGYEQYF.

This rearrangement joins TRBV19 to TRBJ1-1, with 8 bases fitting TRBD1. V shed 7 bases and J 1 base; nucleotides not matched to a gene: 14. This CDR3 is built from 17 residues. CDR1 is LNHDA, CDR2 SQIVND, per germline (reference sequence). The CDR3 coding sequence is TGTGCCAGTACCCGACGAGGGTGGGACAGGTCGAACACTGAAGCTTTCTTT. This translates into CASTRRGWDRSNTEAFF.

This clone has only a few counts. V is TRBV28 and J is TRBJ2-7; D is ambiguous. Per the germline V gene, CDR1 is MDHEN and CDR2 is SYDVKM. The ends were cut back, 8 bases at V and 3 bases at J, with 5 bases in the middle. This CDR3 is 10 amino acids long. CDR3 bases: TGTGCCAGCCCCGGCTACGAGCAGTACTTC. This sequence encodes CASPGYEQYF.

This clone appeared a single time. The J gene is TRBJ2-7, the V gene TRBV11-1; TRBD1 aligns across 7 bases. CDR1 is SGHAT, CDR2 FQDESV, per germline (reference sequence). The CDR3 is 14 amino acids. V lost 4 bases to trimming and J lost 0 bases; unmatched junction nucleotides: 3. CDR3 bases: TGTGCCAGCAGCTCGACAGGGTACTCCTACGAGCAGTACTTC. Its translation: CASSSTGYSYEQYF. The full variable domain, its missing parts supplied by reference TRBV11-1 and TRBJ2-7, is EAEVAQSPRYKITEKSQAVAFWCDPISGHATLYWYRQILGQGPELLVQFQDESVVDDSQLPKDRFSAERLKGVDSTLKIQPAELGDSAMYLCASSSTGYSYEQYFGPGTRLTVT.

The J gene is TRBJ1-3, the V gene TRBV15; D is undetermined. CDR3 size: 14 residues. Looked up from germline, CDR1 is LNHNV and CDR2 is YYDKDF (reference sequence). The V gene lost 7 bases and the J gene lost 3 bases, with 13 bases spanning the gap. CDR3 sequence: CATKEEAFGNTIYF. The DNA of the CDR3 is TGTGCCACCAAGGAGGAAGCGTTTGGAAACACCATATATTTT.

The CDR3 loop reads CASSPRPSRTGNTIYF. The CDR3 DNA sequence: TGTGCCAGCAGCCCGCGCCCGTCCCGGACAGGAAACACCATATATTTT. The chain carries TRBV11-2 and TRBJ1-3, with D possibly TRBD1 on 5 matching bases. CDR1 is SGHAT, CDR2 FQNNGV, per germline. Trimming left V 5 bases short and J 4 bases short, with 18 bases between. This CDR3 spans 16 amino acids.

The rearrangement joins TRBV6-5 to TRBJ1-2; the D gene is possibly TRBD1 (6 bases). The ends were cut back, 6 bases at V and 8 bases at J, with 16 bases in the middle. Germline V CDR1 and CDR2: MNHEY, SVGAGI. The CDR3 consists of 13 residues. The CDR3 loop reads CASRITGSGGYTF. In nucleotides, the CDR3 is TGTGCCAGCAGAATCACAGGGAGTGGGGGCTACACCTTC.

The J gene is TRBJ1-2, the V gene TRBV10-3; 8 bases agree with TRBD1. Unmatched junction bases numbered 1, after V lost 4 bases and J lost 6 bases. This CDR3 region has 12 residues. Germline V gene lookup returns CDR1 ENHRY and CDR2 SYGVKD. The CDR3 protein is CAISGQGNGYTF. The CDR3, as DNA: TGTGCCATCAGTGGACAGGGGAATGGCTACACCTTC.

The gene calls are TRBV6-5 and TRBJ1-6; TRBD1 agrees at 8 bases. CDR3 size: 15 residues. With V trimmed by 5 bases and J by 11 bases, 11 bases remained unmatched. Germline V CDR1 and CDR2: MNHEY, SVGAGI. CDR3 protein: CASSISGQAGTPLHF. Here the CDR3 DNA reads TGTGCCAGCAGTATTTCGGGACAGGCAGGAACACCCCTCCACTTT.

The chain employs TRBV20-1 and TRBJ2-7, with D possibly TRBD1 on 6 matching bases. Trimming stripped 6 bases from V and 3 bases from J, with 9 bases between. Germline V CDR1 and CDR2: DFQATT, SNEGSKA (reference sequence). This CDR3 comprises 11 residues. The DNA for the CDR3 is TGCAGTGCCAAGGACAGCTACGAGCAGTACTTC. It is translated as CSAKDSYEQYF.

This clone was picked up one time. CDR3: CASSILSYGYTF. The CDR3 nucleotides read TGTGCCAGCAGTATTTTGAGCTATGGCTACACCTTC. J is TRBJ1-2 and V is TRBV2; D uncertain. Germline CDR1 and CDR2: SNHLY and FYNNEI. This CDR3 comprises 12 residues. V was clipped by 5 bases and J by 4 bases, with 8 bases between them.

CDR3 region: CASSLVLGKAYEQYF. CDR3 nucleotides: TGTGCCAGCAGCTTGGTACTGGGCAAGGCCTACGAGCAGTACTTC. The chain is built from TRBV5-5 and TRBJ2-7, with no clear D. Germline CDR1 is SGHKS and CDR2 is YYEKEE (reference sequence). This CDR3 spans 15 amino acids. Trimming pared 0 bases from V and 2 bases from J, leaving 12 bases between.

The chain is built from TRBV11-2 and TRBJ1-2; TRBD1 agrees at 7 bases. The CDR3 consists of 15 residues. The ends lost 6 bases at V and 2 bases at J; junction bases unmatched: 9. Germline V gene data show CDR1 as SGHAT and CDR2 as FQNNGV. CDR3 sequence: CASRTGKTMNYGYTF. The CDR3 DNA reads TGTGCCAGCAGGACAGGGAAGACCATGAACTATGGCTACACCTTC.

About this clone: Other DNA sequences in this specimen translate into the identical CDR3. The CDR3 DNA follows: TGCAGCGTTGGGCTGAACACTGAAGCTTTCTTT. The encoded protein is CSVGLNTEAFF. The chain has TRBV29-1 and TRBJ1-1, with unresolved D. The length of the CDR3 is 11 residues. The germline V gene encodes CDR1 SQVTM and CDR2 ANQGSEA. V lost 4 bases, J lost 0 bases, and 3 bases lay in between. Full variable domain (outside the CDR3, taken from reference TRBV29-1 and TRBJ1-1): SAVISQKPSRDICQRGTSLTIQCQVDSQVTMMFWYRQQPGQSLTLIATANQGSEATYESGFVIDKFPISRPNLTFSTLTVSNMSPEDSSIYLCSVGLNTEAFFGQGTRLTVV.

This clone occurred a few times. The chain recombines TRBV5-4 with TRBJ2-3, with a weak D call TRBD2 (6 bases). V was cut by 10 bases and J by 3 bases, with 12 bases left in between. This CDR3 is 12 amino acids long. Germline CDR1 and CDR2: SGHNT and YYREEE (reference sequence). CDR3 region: CAAGWGTDTQYF. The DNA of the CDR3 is TGTGCCGCGGGGTGGGGAACAGATACGCAGTATTTT.

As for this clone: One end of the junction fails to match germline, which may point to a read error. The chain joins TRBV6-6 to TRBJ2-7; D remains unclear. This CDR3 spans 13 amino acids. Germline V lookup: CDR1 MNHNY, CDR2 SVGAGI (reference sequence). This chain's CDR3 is CASSYSPSHEQYF. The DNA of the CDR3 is TGTGCCAGCAGTTACTCCCCCTCCCACGAGCAGTACTTC.

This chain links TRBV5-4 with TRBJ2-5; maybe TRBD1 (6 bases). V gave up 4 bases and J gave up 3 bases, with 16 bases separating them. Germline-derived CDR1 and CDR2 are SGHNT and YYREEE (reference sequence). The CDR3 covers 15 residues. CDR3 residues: CASSPGGQRKETQYF. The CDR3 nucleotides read TGTGCCAGCAGCCCTGGCGGACAGCGGAAAGAGACCCAGTACTTC.

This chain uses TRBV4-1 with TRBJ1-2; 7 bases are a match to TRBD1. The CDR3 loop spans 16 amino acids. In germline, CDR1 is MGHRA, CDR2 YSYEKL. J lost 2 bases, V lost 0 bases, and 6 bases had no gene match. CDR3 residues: CASSQDLGGPNYGYTF. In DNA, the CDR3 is TGCGCCAGCAGCCAAGATTTAGGGGGCCCCAACTATGGCTACACCTTC.

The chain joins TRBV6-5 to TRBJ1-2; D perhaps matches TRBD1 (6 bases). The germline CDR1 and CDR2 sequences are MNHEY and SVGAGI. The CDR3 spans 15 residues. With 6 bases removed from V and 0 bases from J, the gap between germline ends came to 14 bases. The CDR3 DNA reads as TGTGCCAGCAGAACCCGACAGGATTCTAACTATGGCTACACCTTC. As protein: CASRTRQDSNYGYTF.

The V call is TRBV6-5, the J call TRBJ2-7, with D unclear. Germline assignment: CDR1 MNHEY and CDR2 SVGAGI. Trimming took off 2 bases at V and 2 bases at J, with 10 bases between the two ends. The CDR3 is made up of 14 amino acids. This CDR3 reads CASSYPWPPYEQYF. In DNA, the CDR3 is TGTGCCAGCAGTTACCCGTGGCCCCCCTACGAGCAGTACTTC.

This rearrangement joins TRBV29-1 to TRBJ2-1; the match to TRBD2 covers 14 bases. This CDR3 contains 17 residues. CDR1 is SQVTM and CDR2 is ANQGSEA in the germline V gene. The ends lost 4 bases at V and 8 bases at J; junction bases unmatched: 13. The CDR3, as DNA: TGCAGCGTTGTGGGACTAGCGGGAGTGGTGAGTGGCGATGAGCAGTTCTTC. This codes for CSVVGLAGVVSGDEQFF.